The 21 T cell receptor beta chains below come from one sample, sequenced in a study of blood T cells in healthy people across ages. PCR was performed a second time for 7 to 11 cycles using a sample-barcoded 5' primer and a J-beta primer mix. TCRdb re-derived calls from the 5' RACE reads in MiXCR, one entry per CDR3 protein. There are about 730,000 distinct CDR3 sequences in the sample; approximately 43% occur only once, and 20% to 25% lies in the top ten. The sample was blood. The source is a woman aged 60 to 75 in good health.

This clonotype was observed a handful of times. V usage is TRBV6-5 and J usage is TRBJ2-1; D not certain. The CDR3 has 9 residues. CDR1 is MNHEY and CDR2 is SVGAGI in the germline V gene. V was pared by 8 bases and J by 13 bases, with 9 bases between. CDR3 residues: CASSGRQFF. The DNA for the CDR3 is TGTGCCAGCTCAGGAAGACAGTTCTTC.

This chain connects TRBV30 to TRBJ2-4; D not certain. V lost 8 bases, J lost 0 bases, and 11 bases lay in between. Germline V gene lookup returns CDR1 GTSNPN and CDR2 SVGIG (reference sequence). The CDR3 consists of 13 residues. For the CDR3, the DNA is TGTGCCAAGATTAAGAAAGCCAAAAACATTCAGTACTTC. Protein product: CAKIKKAKNIQYF.

The chain recombines TRBV4-3 with TRBJ2-1; tentative D call: TRBD2 (6 bases). Matching the DNA end better, TRBJ2-7 makes the J call doubtful. CDR1 is LGHNA, CDR2 YSLEER, per germline. This CDR3 region has 19 residues. The DNA of the CDR3 is TGCGCCAGCAGCCCCCGATACGGGGACTGGCTAAGCTCCTACAATGAGCAGTACTTC. This sequence encodes CASSPRYGDWLSSYNEQYF.

Concerning this clonotype: The junction departs from germline at one end; a sequencing error may be responsible. This chain links TRBV11-2 with TRBJ2-1, with 14 bases lining up with TRBD2. From germline, CDR1 is SGHAT and CDR2 FQNNGV. CDR3 length: 15 amino acids. The CDR3 nucleotides read TGTGCCAACAGCTCGACTAGCGGGGGGGTCAATGAGCAGTTCTTC. It encodes CANSSTSGGVNEQFF.

The chain links TRBV27 to TRBJ2-4; D call uncertain. Germline assignment: CDR1 MNHEY and CDR2 SMNVEV (reference sequence). The CDR3 is 11 amino acids. Trimming shortened V by 9 bases and J by 13 bases, and 16 bases separated the two germline ends. Here the CDR3 DNA reads TGTGCCAGACCCTACCCCCTTGGGCAGTACTTC. It is translated as CARPYPLGQYF.

This rearrangement joins TRBV29-1 to TRBJ2-7, with 8 positions matching TRBD2. The V gene end was trimmed by 8 bases and the J gene end by 7 bases; junction bases not matched to a gene: 16. CDR3 length equals 14 residues. Germline CDR1 reads SQVTM; CDR2 reads ANQGSEA. The CDR3 DNA is TGCAGCTCTCGGCGAGCGGGAGAGGGGAATGAGCAGTACTTC. Its protein is CSSRRAGEGNEQYF.

The V gene is TRBV2, the J gene TRBJ2-7; 8 positions agree with TRBD2. CDR3 length equals 13 residues. V dropped 6 bases and J dropped 9; count of bases not matched to a gene: 10. Germline values: CDR1 SNHLY, CDR2 FYNNEI. CDR3 nucleotide sequence: TGTGCCAGCAGAGAGAGCGGGGGAGGCGGGCAGTACTTC. This sequence encodes CASRESGGGGQYF.

CDR3 protein: CASRSAGAVNSPLHF. The CDR3 nucleotides are TGCGCCAGCAGGAGTGCGGGGGCGGTCAATTCACCCCTCCACTTT. The V and J genes are TRBV5-1 and TRBJ1-6; tentative D call: TRBD1 (6 bases). CDR3 length: 15 residues. CDR1 is SGHRS and CDR2 is YFSETQ in the germline V gene. The V and J ends lost 5 bases and 7 bases respectively, with 16 bases between them.

This clonotype was seen a handful of times. The chain uses TRBV27 and TRBJ2-1; D may be TRBD2 (6 bases). This CDR3 has 15 residues. The V gene lost 3 bases and the J gene lost 6 bases, with 15 bases spanning the gap. Germline lookup yields CDR1 MNHEY and CDR2 SMNVEV (reference sequence). The CDR3: CASSFPREPPNEQFF. The CDR3 bases are TGTGCCAGCAGTTTCCCTCGGGAGCCTCCCAATGAGCAGTTCTTC.

This clonotype was picked up one time. V usage is TRBV20-1 and J usage is TRBJ1-1; weak D call: TRBD1 (5 bases). Trimming shortened V by 5 bases and J by 2 bases, and 9 bases separated the two germline ends. Germline-derived CDR1 and CDR2 are DFQATT and SNEGSKA (reference sequence). This CDR3 is built from 12 residues. CDR3 sequence (DNA): TGCAGTGCTGGGGGGGGAAACACTGAAGCTTTCTTT. Translating gives CSAGGGNTEAFF.

This clonotype was observed a handful of times. This chain joins TRBV24-1 and TRBJ2-1; the D gene is possibly TRBD1 (6 bases). Trimming removed 4 bases at V and 15 bases at J, with 15 bases between. The CDR3 is made up of 12 amino acids. The germline CDR1 and CDR2 sequences are KGHDR and SFDVKD. CDR3 loop: CATSDKTGRGFF. In nucleotides, the CDR3 is TGTGCCACCAGTGACAAGACAGGCAGGGGGTTCTTC.

V is TRBV9 and J is TRBJ2-3, with TRBD2 matching over 9 bases. The junction had 4 bases not matched to a gene; V was cut back by 2 bases and J by 6 bases. The CDR3 totals 14 residues. Germline-derived CDR1 and CDR2 are SGDLS and YYNGEE. This CDR3 reads CASSVGTSRDTQYF. The CDR3 region has the DNA TGTGCCAGCAGCGTCGGGACTAGCAGGGATACGCAGTATTTT.

The chain combines TRBV7-2 with TRBJ2-3; D is unclear. The ends were cut back, 0 bases at V and 4 bases at J, with 8 bases in the middle. The CDR3 totals 14 residues. Germline V lookup: CDR1 SGHTA, CDR2 FQGNSA. The CDR3 DNA reads as TGTGCCAGCAGCTTAGCCCTTAGGGCAGATACGCAGTATTTT. Its protein product is CASSLALRADTQYF.

There are many counts of this clonotype. The chain recombines TRBV9 with TRBJ2-3; D uncertain. V was clipped by 0 bases and J by 2 bases, with 7 bases between them. CDR1 is SGDLS, CDR2 YYNGEE, per germline. CDR3 length: 14 residues. The CDR3 DNA sequence: TGTGCCAGCAGCGTAGTGGCGGCCACAGATACGCAGTATTTT. Protein: CASSVVAATDTQYF.

The V gene is TRBV27, the J gene TRBJ1-6; TRBD1 might be the D (6 bases). Looked up from germline, CDR1 is MNHEY and CDR2 is SMNVEV (reference sequence). Trimming stripped 0 bases from V and 8 bases from J, with 17 bases between. The CDR3 is 17 amino acids. CDR3 sequence: CASSLSIAGDTDSPLHF. The CDR3, as DNA: TGTGCCAGCAGTTTATCTATTGCGGGGGACACAGATTCACCCCTCCACTTT.

The rearrangement uses TRBV4-2 and TRBJ2-4, with TRBD2 identical over 12 bases. The J call may be faulty, since TRBJ2-7 better matches the DNA end. The CDR3 is 15 amino acids. Germline CDR1 is LGHNA and CDR2 is YNFKEQ. CDR3 in DNA: TGTGCCAGCAGCCTCGGGACTAGCGGGCCCTGCGAGCAGTACTTC. Its translation: CASSLGTSGPCEQYF.

The V and J genes are TRBV5-1 and TRBJ2-7, with D tentatively TRBD2 (5 bases). Germline loops: CDR1 SGHRS, CDR2 YFSETQ. Trimming removed 3 bases at V and 2 bases at J, with 12 bases between. The CDR3 consists of 14 residues. The CDR3 protein is CASSSGSTTYEQYF. The CDR3 DNA reads as TGCGCCAGCAGCTCGGGATCGACAACCTACGAGCAGTACTTC.

A single count supports this clonotype. The chain is built from TRBV14 and TRBJ1-2; the D is unclear. The CDR3 spans 15 residues. V was pared by 5 bases and J by 1 base, with 14 bases between. CDR1 and CDR2 from the germline V gene are SGHDN and FVKESK. CDR3 coding DNA: TGTGCCAGCAGCTACGGTCACACGGTTAACTATGGCTACACCTTC. Translation: CASSYGHTVNYGYTF. The whole variable domain, remainder taken from reference TRBV14 and TRBJ1-2, is EAGVTQFPSHSVIEKGQTVTLRCDPISGHDNLYWYRRVMGKEIKFLLHFVKESKQDESGMPNNRFLAERTGGTYSTLKVQPAELEDSGVYFCASSYGHTVNYGYTFGSGTRLTVV.

About this clonotype itself: The CDR3 end shows no conserved phenylalanine or tryptophan, and so a read error is likely. The V and J genes are TRBV7-2 and TRBJ2-7; D is undetermined. This CDR3 is 13 amino acids long. V gave up 2 bases and J gave up 7 bases, with 12 bases separating them. Germline V gene data show CDR1 as SGHTA and CDR2 as FQGNSA. The CDR3 DNA reads as TGTGCCAGCAGCTTATCAGTGTACAATGAGCAGTACTTA. This gives the protein CASSLSVYNEQYL.

This chain uses TRBV6-5 with TRBJ1-2; D call uncertain. The V gene lost 3 bases and the J gene lost 3 bases, with 11 bases spanning the gap. In germline, CDR1 is MNHEY, CDR2 SVGAGI. The CDR3 covers 14 residues. The CDR3 DNA reads as TGTGCCAGCAGTTATCATAACCGGGACTATGGCTACACCTTC. The encoded protein is CASSYHNRDYGYTF.

This clonotype was detected many times. The chain couples TRBV20-1 to TRBJ2-3, with D possibly matching TRBD2 (5 bases). There are 14 residues in the CDR3. Trimming removed 3 bases at V and 1 base at J, with 11 bases between. The germline V gene has CDR1 DFQATT and CDR2 SNEGSKA (reference sequence). CDR3 bases: TGCAGTGCTAGGACCAACGGGGGCACAGATACGCAGTATTTT. It translates to CSARTNGGTDTQYF.